Below, 27 T cell receptor beta chains from the same sample are listed, as sequenced in a study. TCRdb re-called the RT-PCR reads through MiXCR, storing one row per CDR3 protein. The sample holds approximately 720,000 distinct CDR3 sequences, 14% seen once. The source material was memory CD4+ T cells from blood. These receptors were obtained from a female donor in good health, serving as a healthy control.

This chain connects TRBV7-3 to TRBJ2-1, with D perhaps TRBD2 (7 bases). Germline loops: CDR1 SGHTA, CDR2 FQGTGA. V lost 7 bases and J lost 5, with 15 bases in between. The CDR3 runs 14 residues. The CDR3 loop reads CASTFRGGHNEQFF. CDR3 nucleotide sequence: TGTGCCAGCACCTTTAGGGGGGGTCACAATGAGCAGTTCTTC.

A few counts support this clonotype. The V and J genes are TRBV7-8 and TRBJ2-1; 13 bases are shared with TRBD2. Germline V gene lookup returns CDR1 SGHVS and CDR2 FQNEAQ. J was trimmed by 10 bases and V by 7 bases; bases with no gene match: 16. This CDR3 region has 17 residues. CDR3 nucleotide sequence: TGTGCCAGCACTGGGACTAGCGGGATTATAGGGTCGGGCGAGCAGTTCTTC. Translation gives CASTGTSGIIGSGEQFF.

This clonotype has a count of ten or more. The CDR3 nucleotides read TGCAGTGCTAGAGATAGTGGGACTAGCTCCTACAATGAGCAGTTCTTC. It is translated as CSARDSGTSSYNEQFF. The rearrangement joins TRBV20-1 to TRBJ2-1, with 8 bases identical to TRBD2. Trimming removed 0 bases from V and 0 bases from J; junction bases left unmatched: 4. The CDR3 contains 16 residues. The germline V gene encodes CDR1 DFQATT and CDR2 SNEGSKA (reference sequence).

The V call is TRBV2, the J call TRBJ1-1, with 7 bases lining up with TRBD1. V gave up 6 bases and J gave up 10 bases; unmatched junction bases: 14. Germline assignment: CDR1 SNHLY and CDR2 FYNNEI. This CDR3 comprises 14 residues. The CDR3 is CASRPTGSGWGAFF. Written as DNA, the CDR3 is TGTGCCAGCAGGCCGACAGGGAGCGGCTGGGGAGCTTTCTTT. Combining the CDR3 with reference TRBV2 and TRBJ1-1 gives the whole variable domain EPEVTQTPSHQVTQMGQEVILRCVPISNHLYFYWYRQILGQKVEFLVSFYNNEISEKSEIFDDQFSVERPDGSNFTLKIRSTKLEDSAMYFCASRPTGSGWGAFFGQGTRLTVV.

J is TRBJ1-4 and V is TRBV5-1; 11 bases map to TRBD1. Germline V gene data show CDR1 as SGHRS and CDR2 as YFSETQ. Trimming removed 5 bases from V and 14 bases from J; junction bases left unmatched: 5. The CDR3 totals 12 residues. In nucleotides, the CDR3 is TGCGCCAGCAGGCCAGGGACAGGGGGGCTGTTTTTT. This codes for CASRPGTGGLFF.

The sample holds a few counts of this clonotype. An end of the junction differs from the germline gene, which may be a read error. The chain links TRBV6-5 to TRBJ2-7; 9 nucleotides match TRBD2. Germline V gives CDR1 MNHEY, CDR2 SVGAGI. The CDR3 contains 18 residues. DNA of the CDR3: TGTCCCAGCAGTTACAAATCGACTAGCGGAGGCCCATTCTACGAGCAGTACTTC. Amino acid sequence: CPSSYKSTSGGPFYEQYF.

This clonotype showed up many times. The genes are TRBV24-1 and TRBJ2-2, with D unclear. Germline values: CDR1 KGHDR, CDR2 SFDVKD. The V and J ends lost 2 bases and 5 bases respectively, with 5 bases between them. The CDR3 contains 13 residues. CDR3 sequence (DNA): TGTGCCACCAGTGATTGGGAAACCGGGGAGCTGTTTTTT. This codes for CATSDWETGELFF.

This clonotype came up a few times. This chain uses TRBV29-1 with TRBJ1-4; D gene ambiguous. V was shortened by 4 bases and J by 3 bases, with 15 bases between the two germline ends. The length of the CDR3 is 15 residues. From germline, CDR1 is SQVTM and CDR2 ANQGSEA. CDR3 amino acids: CSVATSGGANEKLFF. For the CDR3, the DNA is TGCAGCGTTGCAACTAGTGGCGGGGCTAATGAAAAACTGTTTTTT.

The gene calls are TRBV7-9 and TRBJ2-6, with TRBD1 matching over 7 bases. The V and J ends lost 5 bases and 0 bases, in that order; junction bases with no gene match: 7. Germline V gene lookup returns CDR1 SEHNR and CDR2 FQNEAQ (reference sequence). CDR3 size: 17 residues. CDR3 amino acids: CASSPKTGSSGANVLTF. CDR3 DNA sequence: TGTGCCAGCAGCCCAAAGACAGGGAGCTCTGGGGCCAACGTCCTGACTTTC.

There are a few counts of this clonotype. The rearrangement joins TRBV6-1 to TRBJ1-1; D is unresolved. V was trimmed by 6 bases and J by 2 bases, leaving 25 bases between them. This CDR3 has 18 amino acids. The germline CDR1 and CDR2 sequences are MNHNS and SASEGT. The chain's CDR3 is CASRRNSASRSINTEAFF. The CDR3 nucleotides read TGTGCCAGCAGGAGAAACAGCGCGAGTAGATCTATTAACACTGAAGCTTTCTTT.

This clonotype was seen more than once but under ten times. The chain employs TRBV20-1 and TRBJ2-1; 12 bases match TRBD2. The V gene's germline CDR1 is DFQATT and CDR2 SNEGSKA (reference sequence). Trimming removed 6 bases from V and 8 bases from J; junction bases left unmatched: 11. The CDR3 contains 15 residues. The CDR3 spells CSARSTSGRRDEQFF. DNA of the CDR3: TGCAGTGCCCGATCGACTAGCGGGAGAAGGGATGAGCAGTTCTTC.

Only a few counts were recorded for this clonotype. This rearrangement joins TRBV18 to TRBJ1-3; TRBD1 is a possible D gene (5 bases). V was shortened by 5 bases and J by 0 bases, with 17 bases between the two germline ends. Germline loops: CDR1 KGHSH, CDR2 LQKENI. The length of the CDR3 is 17 residues. The CDR3 DNA sequence: TGTGCCAGCTCATTGCAAATCGGGACGGTCTCTGGAAACACCATATATTTT. Translated: CASSLQIGTVSGNTIYF.

This clonotype was seen ten or more times. This chain joins TRBV9 and TRBJ1-1, with unresolved D. The germline gives CDR1 SGDLS, CDR2 YYNGEE. Deletions cut 0 bases from V and 0 bases from J, with 12 bases between. This CDR3 has 16 residues. CDR3 coding DNA: TGTGCCAGCAGCGTAGTGCGGGGAAACTTGAACACTGAAGCTTTCTTT. Translation gives CASSVVRGNLNTEAFF.

This clonotype occurred many times. The chain is built from TRBV6-6 and TRBJ2-2, with D unclear. The V gene's germline CDR1 is MNHNY and CDR2 SVGAGI (reference sequence). Trimming shortened V by 6 bases and J by 2 bases, and 10 bases separated the two germline ends. There are 14 residues in the CDR3. The CDR3 loop is CASSLSINTGELFF. Written as DNA, the CDR3 is TGTGCCAGCAGCCTATCAATTAACACCGGGGAGCTGTTTTTT.

This clonotype was observed a handful of times. The chain employs TRBV5-1 and TRBJ2-3; no firm D call. V lost 2 bases and J 0 bases, leaving 10 bases between the germline ends. The CDR3 spans 15 residues. Germline V CDR1 and CDR2: SGHRS, YFSETQ. CDR3 region: CASSLRPDSTDTQYF. DNA for the CDR3: TGCGCCAGCAGCTTACGACCAGACAGCACAGATACGCAGTATTTT. Combining the CDR3 with reference TRBV5-1 and TRBJ2-3 gives the whole variable domain KAGVTQTPRYLIKTRGQQVTLSCSPISGHRSVSWYQQTPGQGLQFLFEYFSETQRNKGNFPGRFSGRQFSNSRSEMNVSTLELGDSALYLCASSLRPDSTDTQYFGPGTRLTVL.

In its sample, this clonotype was seen a few times. The CDR3 DNA reads TGTGCCAGCAGTTTCCAAGGGACCCTCACAGATACGCAGTATTTT. Amino acid sequence: CASSFQGTLTDTQYF. V and J are TRBV12-3 or TRBV12-4 and TRBJ2-3; TRBD1 or TRBD2 may be the D gene (5 bases each). This CDR3 region has 15 residues. Trimming took 3 bases from V and 2 from J, leaving 12 bases between them.

This clonotype was detected a few times. The V gene is TRBV5-5, the J gene TRBJ2-3, with 8 nucleotides matching TRBD1. The CDR3 spans 16 residues. In germline, CDR1 is SGHKS, CDR2 YYEKEE (reference sequence). V lost 0 bases and J lost 3; bases outside the gene matches: 6. The CDR3 reads CASSLVRTGLTDTQYF. In DNA form, the CDR3 reads TGTGCCAGCAGCTTGGTGCGGACAGGGTTAACAGATACGCAGTATTTT.

This clonotype has ten or more counts. V is TRBV7-2 and J is TRBJ2-1; 13 nucleotides line up with TRBD2. The CDR3 consists of 15 residues. V shed 5 bases, J shed 6 bases, and the junction held 4 bases outside the gene matches. CDR1 and CDR2 (germline): SGHTA, FQGNSA. CDR3 in DNA: TGTGCCAGCAGCCGCGGGACTAGCGGGATCAATGAGCAGTTCTTC. Its translation is CASSRGTSGINEQFF.

The V call is TRBV6-1, the J call TRBJ2-3; TRBD2 might be the D (7 bases). The CDR3 is 14 amino acids. Germline V gives CDR1 MNHNS, CDR2 SASEGT. V dropped 10 bases and J dropped 1 base, with 15 bases sitting between them. The CDR3 coding sequence is TGTGCCACCCTTAGGGGGGGGGGCACAGATACGCAGTATTTT. Protein product: CATLRGGGTDTQYF.

This clonotype was counted only a few times. The rearrangement uses TRBV6-2 or TRBV6-3 and TRBJ2-7; 9 bases are a match to TRBD2. Germline trimming cut 6 bases from V and 6 bases from J; bases unmatched to any gene: 3. The germline V gene has CDR1 MNHEY and CDR2 SVGEGT. The CDR3 spans 12 residues. CDR3 region: CASRLAGSEQYF. DNA for the CDR3: TGTGCCAGCAGACTAGCGGGTTCCGAGCAGTACTTC.

This clonotype was seen more than once but under ten times. The rearrangement links TRBV20-1 to TRBJ1-6; 7 bases align to TRBD1. V was pared by 0 bases and J by 7 bases, with 9 bases of the junction left unmatched. Germline lookup yields CDR1 DFQATT and CDR2 SNEGSKA (reference sequence). The CDR3 is made up of 16 amino acids. CDR3 in DNA: TGCAGTGCTAGAGACAGGGAACAAGGGGGCAATTCACCCCTCCACTTT. Translating gives CSARDREQGGNSPLHF.

This clonotype has ten or more counts. This chain uses TRBV7-2 with TRBJ2-3; tentative D call: TRBD2 (6 bases). The ends were cut back, 3 bases at V and 1 base at J, with 8 bases in the middle. The length of the CDR3 is 14 residues. The germline V gene has CDR1 SGHTA and CDR2 FQGNSA. CDR3 in DNA: TGTGCCAGCAGCTTCGTAGCGGGCACAGATACGCAGTATTTT. Amino acid sequence: CASSFVAGTDTQYF.

The chain recombines TRBV4-1 with TRBJ1-5; no clear D gene. Germline-derived CDR1 and CDR2 are MGHRA and YSYEKL. The CDR3 is 17 amino acids. Trimming removed 0 bases from V and 0 bases from J, with 12 bases in between. The CDR3 DNA reads as TGCGCCAGCAGCCAAGATGGAACAGTTTATAGCAATCAGCCCCAGCATTTT. Amino acids: CASSQDGTVYSNQPQHF.

Comment on this clonotype: A much bigger clone sits one base away, suggesting this may be a read error. This chain connects TRBV2 to TRBJ2-5; D remains ambiguous. The CDR3 consists of 10 residues. The ends were cut back, 5 bases at V and 4 bases at J, with 2 bases in the middle. Per germline, CDR1 SNHLY and CDR2 FYNNEI. The CDR3 DNA sequence: TGTGCCAGCAGTACAGAGACCCAGTACTTC. This gives the protein CASSTETQYF.

This clonotype came up a few times. The chain uses TRBV20-1 and TRBJ1-5; TRBD1 might be the D (5 bases). Germline V gene lookup returns CDR1 DFQATT and CDR2 SNEGSKA (reference sequence). The germline V and J ends were trimmed by 0 bases and 5 bases, with 14 bases remaining between them. CDR3 length: 15 residues. CDR3 nucleotide sequence: TGCAGTGCTAGAGATTTTTCGCGGGGGGATCAGCCCCAGCATTTT. It specifies CSARDFSRGDQPQHF.

This clonotype was recorded many times. The CDR3 DNA sequence: TGTGCCAGCAATGGAGGACTAGCGGGAGGGCGAGGGATGAGGTCCTACGAGCAGTACTTC. It is translated as CASNGGLAGGRGMRSYEQYF. The rearrangement uses TRBV7-2 and TRBJ2-7, with 15 bases matching TRBD2. J gave up 1 base and V 7 bases, and 17 bases lay outside the gene matches. Germline CDR1 and CDR2: SGHTA and FQGNSA. The CDR3 consists of 20 residues.

This clonotype was observed a few times. This chain links TRBV20-1 with TRBJ2-7; TRBD2 matches at 14 bases. The germline gives CDR1 DFQATT, CDR2 SNEGSKA (reference sequence). V gave up 4 bases and J gave up 7 bases; unmatched junction bases: 18. This CDR3 comprises 18 residues. DNA for the CDR3: TGCAGTGCTACCACCGGGACTAGCGGGAGAGTTGTGTCGAGGGAGCAGTACTTC. This encodes CSATTGTSGRVVSREQYF.